The clone carrying this TCR beta chain appeared a few times. The antigen is unknown. The data were taken from a study of T-cell memory formation after mild COVID-19. The CDR3 totals 14 residues. In germline, CDR1 is DFQATT, CDR2 SNEGSKA (reference sequence). The V and J ends lost 0 bases and 3 bases, in that order; junction bases with no gene match: 5. Study results and limitations: From day 15 to 85, contracting clones were balanced between CD4 and CD8, whereas later expanders leaned toward CD4+. The appearance of some responding clones in pre-infection memory suggested that cross-reactive memory joined.

UMIs and sample barcodes were carried by the TCR alpha and TCR beta cDNA libraries that 5'RACE produced using constant-segment primers. TCRdb re-called the 5' RACE reads with MiXCR, one entry per CDR3 protein. The repertoire has fewer than 350,000 distinct CDR3 sequences, approximately 15% of them found once; the top ten carry 20% to 25%. This receptor was obtained from a man in his late teens or twenties who had mild COVID-19 (a few samples of this study predate the infection). Cell type and time point are not known. The V and J genes are TRBV20-1 and TRBJ2-7; 7 bases are a match to TRBD1. Material: PBMCs or a T cell subset sorted from them (not recorded which). CDR3: CSARDRDSYYEQYF. CDR3 DNA: TGCAGTGCTAGAGATAGGGACAGCTACTACGAGCAGTACTTC.